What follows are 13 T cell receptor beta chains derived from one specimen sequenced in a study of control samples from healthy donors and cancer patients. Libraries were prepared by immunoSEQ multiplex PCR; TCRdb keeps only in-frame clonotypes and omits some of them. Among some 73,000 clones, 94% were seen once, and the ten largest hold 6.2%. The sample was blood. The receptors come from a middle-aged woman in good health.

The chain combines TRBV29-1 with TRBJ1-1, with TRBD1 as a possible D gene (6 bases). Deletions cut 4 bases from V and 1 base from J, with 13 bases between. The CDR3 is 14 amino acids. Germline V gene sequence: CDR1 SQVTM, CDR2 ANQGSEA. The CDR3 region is CSVVHRDTNTEAFF. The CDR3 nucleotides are TGCAGCGTTGTTCACAGGGACACGAACACTGAAGCTTTCTTT.

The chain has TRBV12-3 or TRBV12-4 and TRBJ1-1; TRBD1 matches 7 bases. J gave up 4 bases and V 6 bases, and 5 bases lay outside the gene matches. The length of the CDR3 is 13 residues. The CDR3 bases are TGTGCCAGCAGCCCACAGGGGAGCACTGAAGCTTTCTTT. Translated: CASSPQGSTEAFF.

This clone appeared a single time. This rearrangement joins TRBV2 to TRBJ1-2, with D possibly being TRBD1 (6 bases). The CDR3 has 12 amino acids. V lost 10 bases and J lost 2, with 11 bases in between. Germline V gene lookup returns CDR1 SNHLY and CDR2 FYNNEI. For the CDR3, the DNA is TGTGCCACCAGGGGTATCAACTATGGCTACACCTTC. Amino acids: CATRGINYGYTF.

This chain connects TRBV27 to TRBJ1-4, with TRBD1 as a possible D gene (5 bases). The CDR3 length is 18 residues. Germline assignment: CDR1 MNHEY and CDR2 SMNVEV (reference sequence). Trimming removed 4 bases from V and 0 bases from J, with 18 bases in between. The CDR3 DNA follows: TGTGCCAGCAGTTACCTGGGACCATCATACGCAACTAATGAAAAACTGTTTTTT. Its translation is CASSYLGPSYATNEKLFF.

The CDR3 loop is CASGRQGNEKLFF. CDR3 nucleotides: TGTGCCAGCGGAAGACAGGGAAATGAAAAACTGTTTTTT. The V gene is TRBV7-2, the J gene TRBJ1-4, with TRBD1 identical over 7 bases. The CDR3 is made up of 13 amino acids. Germline loops: CDR1 SGHTA, CDR2 FQGNSA. The junction had 5 bases not matched to a gene; V was cut back by 8 bases and J by 5 bases.

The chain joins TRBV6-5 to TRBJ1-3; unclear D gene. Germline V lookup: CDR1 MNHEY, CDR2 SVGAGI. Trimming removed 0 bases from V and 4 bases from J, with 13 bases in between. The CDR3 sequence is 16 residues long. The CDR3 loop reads CASSYSKVAMGNTIYF. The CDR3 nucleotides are TGTGCCAGCAGTTACTCGAAAGTTGCAATGGGAAACACCATATATTTT.

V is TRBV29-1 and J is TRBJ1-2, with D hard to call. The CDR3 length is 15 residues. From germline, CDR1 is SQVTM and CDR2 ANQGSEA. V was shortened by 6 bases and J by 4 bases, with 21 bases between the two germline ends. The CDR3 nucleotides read TGCAGCGTGGAGGACGGAGACGGCAGTCCCTATGGCTACACCTTC. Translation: CSVEDGDGSPYGYTF.

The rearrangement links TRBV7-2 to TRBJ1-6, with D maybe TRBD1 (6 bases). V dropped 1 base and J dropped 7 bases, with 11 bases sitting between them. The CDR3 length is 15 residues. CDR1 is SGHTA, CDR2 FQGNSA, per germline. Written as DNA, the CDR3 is TGTGCCAGCAGCTTAGACCCAGGGGCCAATTCACCCCTCCACTTT. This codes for CASSLDPGANSPLHF.

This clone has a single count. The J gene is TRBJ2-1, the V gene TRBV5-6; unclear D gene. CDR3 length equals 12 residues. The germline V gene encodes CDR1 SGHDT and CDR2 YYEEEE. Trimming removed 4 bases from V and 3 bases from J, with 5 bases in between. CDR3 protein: CASSLDYNEQFF. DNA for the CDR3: TGTGCCAGCAGCCTAGACTACAATGAGCAGTTCTTC. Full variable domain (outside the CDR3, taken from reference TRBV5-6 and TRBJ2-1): DAGVTQSPTHLIKTRGQQVTLRCSPKSGHDTVSWYQQALGQGPQFIFQYYEEEERQRGNFPDRFSGHQFPNYSSELNVNALLLGDSALYLCASSLDYNEQFFGPGTRLTVL.

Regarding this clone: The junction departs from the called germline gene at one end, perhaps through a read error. The DNA of the CDR3 is TGTGCCAGCAGTCCCCGACTAGCGGGAGGGAGCTTC. Protein sequence: CASSPRLAGGSF. The J gene is TRBJ2-7, the V gene TRBV6-2 or TRBV6-3; TRBD2 matches at 14 bases. Germline V gene lookup returns CDR1 MNHEY and CDR2 SVGEGT. The length of the CDR3 is 12 residues.

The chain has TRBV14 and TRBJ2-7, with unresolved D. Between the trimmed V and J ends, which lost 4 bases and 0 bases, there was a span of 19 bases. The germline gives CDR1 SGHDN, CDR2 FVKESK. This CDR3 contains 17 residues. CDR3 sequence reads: CASSRRTGQAGSYEQYF. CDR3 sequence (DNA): TGTGCCAGCAGCCGAAGGACCGGGCAGGCTGGCTCCTACGAGCAGTACTTC.

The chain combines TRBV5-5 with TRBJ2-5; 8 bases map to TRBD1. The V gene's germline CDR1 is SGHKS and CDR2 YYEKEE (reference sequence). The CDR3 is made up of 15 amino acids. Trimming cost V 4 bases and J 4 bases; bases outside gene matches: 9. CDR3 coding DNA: TGTGCCAGCAGCACCGACAGGGGATGGGGAGAGACCCAGTACTTC. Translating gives CASSTDRGWGETQYF. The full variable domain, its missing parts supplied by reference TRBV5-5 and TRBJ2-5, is DAGVTQSPTHLIKTRGQQVTLRCSPISGHKSVSWYQQVLGQGPQFIFQYYEKEERGRGNFPDRFSARQFPNYSSELNVNALLLGDSALYLCASSTDRGWGETQYFGPGTRLLVL.

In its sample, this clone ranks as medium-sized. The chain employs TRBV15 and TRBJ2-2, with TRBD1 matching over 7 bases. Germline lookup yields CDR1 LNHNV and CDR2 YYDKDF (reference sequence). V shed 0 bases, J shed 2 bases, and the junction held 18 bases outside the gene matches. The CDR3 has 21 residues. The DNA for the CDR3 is TGTGCCACCAGCAGAGAGCGAACGGCGACAGGGACAGCCCGAAACACCGGGGAGCTGTTTTTT. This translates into CATSRERTATGTARNTGELFF.